The clone carrying this T cell receptor (delta chain) is labeled as large (0.1 to 1%). Trimming took 0 bases from V and 1 from J; bases not matched to a gene: 8. Germline V gene sequence: CDR1 GEAIGNYY, CDR2 EKD. The CDR3 contains 19 residues. This record comes from a study of DNA immune sequencing with unique molecular identifiers. The wider study: The sample holds FACS-enriched γδ T cells from PBMC.

All 8 TRDV and 4 TRDJ genes were targeted in 32-plex amplification of genomic DNA. In 3 barcoding PCR cycles, molecules received a 12-nucleotide UMI, then adapter PCR followed. TCRdb re-processed the multiplex PCR reads using CATT. The sample holds several hundred delta-chain clones, about 9.8% seen once. V and J are TRDV2 and TRDJ3, with 7 bases matching TRDD3. The receptor comes from a human donor in good health. Sequenced input: gamma-delta T cells from PBMCs. The CDR3 is CACDTPGGTGSWDTRQMFF. The CDR3 nucleotides read TGTGCCTGTGACACCCCTGGGGGGACTGGGTCCTGGGACACCCGACAGATGTTTTTC.